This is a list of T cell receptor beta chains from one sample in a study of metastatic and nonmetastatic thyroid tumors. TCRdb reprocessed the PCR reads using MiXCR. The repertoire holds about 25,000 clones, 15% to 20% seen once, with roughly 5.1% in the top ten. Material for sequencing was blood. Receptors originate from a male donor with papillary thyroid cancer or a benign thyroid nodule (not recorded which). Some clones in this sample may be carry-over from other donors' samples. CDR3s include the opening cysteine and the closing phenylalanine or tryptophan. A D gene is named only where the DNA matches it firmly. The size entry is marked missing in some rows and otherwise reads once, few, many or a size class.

CDR3 DNA: TGTGCCAGCAGGCGGGGTCATAATTCACCCCTCCACTTT
CDR3 protein: CASRRGHNSPLHF
clone size: few
V gene: TRBV28
D gene: NA
J gene: TRBJ1-6

CDR3 DNA: TGTGCCAGCAGCCGATCGGGACCGATAAATTCACCCCTCCACTTT
CDR3 protein: CASSRSGPINSPLHF
clone size: many
V gene: TRBV7-6
D gene: NA
J gene: TRBJ1-6

CDR3 DNA: TGTGCCAGCAGCTGGGGACTAGCGGGAGCCAGTGTGCAGTTCTTC
CDR3 protein: CASSWGLAGASVQFF
clone size: NA
V gene: TRBV5-4
D gene: TRBD2
J gene: TRBJ2-1

CDR3 DNA: TGTGCCAGCAATTTCCCGGGACTAGCGGGAGGAGATACGCAGTATTTT
CDR3 protein: CASNFPGLAGGDTQYF
clone size: medium-sized
V gene: TRBV6-1
D gene: TRBD2
J gene: TRBJ2-3

CDR3 DNA: TGTGCCAGCAGCACCTCCAGTGACTCCTACAATGAGCAGTTCTTC
CDR3 protein: CASSTSSDSYNEQFF
clone size: many
V gene: TRBV9
D gene: NA
J gene: TRBJ2-1

CDR3 DNA: TGTGCCAGCAGCATAGGACAGGGTCTCTCCGGGGACGAGCAGTACTTC
CDR3 protein: CASSIGQGLSGDEQYF
clone size: many
V gene: TRBV5-8
D gene: TRBD1
J gene: TRBJ2-7

CDR3 DNA: TGCAGTGCTTTACTAGCGGGAGGGCTCAATGAGCAGTTCTTC
CDR3 protein: CSALLAGGLNEQFF
clone size: NA
V gene: TRBV20-1
D gene: TRBD2
J gene: TRBJ2-1

CDR3 DNA: TGTGCCAGCAGTTATGGGGATAACTATGGCTACACCTTC
CDR3 protein: CASSYGDNYGYTF
clone size: many
V gene: TRBV6-1
D gene: NA
J gene: TRBJ1-2

CDR3 DNA: TGTGCCAGCAGTAATTCGGACAGGGGGAGGGGCTACACCTTC
CDR3 protein: CASSNSDRGRGYTF
clone size: NA
V gene: TRBV10-3
D gene: TRBD1
J gene: TRBJ1-2

CDR3 DNA: TGCAGTGCTCAGAGGTCTAGCGGGAAAGATACGCAGTATTTT
CDR3 protein: CSAQRSSGKDTQYF
clone size: once
V gene: TRBV20-1
D gene: TRBD2
J gene: TRBJ2-3

CDR3 DNA: TGTGCCAGCATTCCGGGGGGCAGTTCTACAGATACGCAGTATTTT
CDR3 protein: CASIPGGSSTDTQYF
clone size: medium-sized
V gene: TRBV28
D gene: NA
J gene: TRBJ2-3

CDR3 DNA: TGTGCCAGCAGGGAAGCGGGCCCCTACGAGCAGTACTTC
CDR3 protein: CASREAGPYEQYF
clone size: medium-sized
V gene: TRBV6-1
D gene: NA
J gene: TRBJ2-7

CDR3 DNA: TGTGCCAGCTCACCGTCCCTACCGGGACTAGCGGGAGAGAATGAGCAGTTCTTC
CDR3 protein: CASSPSLPGLAGENEQFF
clone size: many
V gene: TRBV18
D gene: TRBD2
J gene: TRBJ2-1

CDR3 DNA: TGTGCCAGCACGCTGGGAGTAGCGGGCTACGAGCAGTACTTC
CDR3 protein: CASTLGVAGYEQYF
clone size: medium-sized
V gene: TRBV28
D gene: TRBD2
J gene: TRBJ2-7

CDR3 DNA: TGCGCCAGCAGCCAAGGGGGTCACTACGAGCAGTACTTC
CDR3 protein: CASSQGGHYEQYF
clone size: NA
V gene: TRBV4-1
D gene: NA
J gene: TRBJ2-7

CDR3 DNA: TGTGCCAGCGGGGGCGGGTATACCTACGAGCAGTACTTC
CDR3 protein: CASGGGYTYEQYF
clone size: medium-sized
V gene: TRBV28
D gene: NA
J gene: TRBJ2-7

CDR3 DNA: TGCGCCAGCAGCAGGGAACAGAGTGCGTCCACTGAAGCTTTCTTT
CDR3 protein: CASSREQSASTEAFF
clone size: many
V gene: TRBV5-1
D gene: NA
J gene: TRBJ1-1

CDR3 DNA: TGTGCCAGCAGCTTAGCAGCTAGCGGGTTCTCCTACGAGCAGTACTTC
CDR3 protein: CASSLAASGFSYEQYF
clone size: NA
V gene: TRBV7-2
D gene: TRBD2
J gene: TRBJ2-7

CDR3 DNA: TGCAGTGCTCAGGGTAACACTGAAGCTTTCTTT
CDR3 protein: CSAQGNTEAFF
clone size: many
V gene: TRBV20-1
D gene: NA
J gene: TRBJ1-1

CDR3 DNA: TGTGCCACCGCCGGGACGGCCTACGAGCAGTACTTC
CDR3 protein: CATAGTAYEQYF
clone size: many
V gene: TRBV6-1
D gene: NA
J gene: TRBJ2-7

CDR3 DNA: TGCAGTGCTAGGGAGGGACCGTGGAGCTATCAGCCCCAGCATTTT
CDR3 protein: CSAREGPWSYQPQHF
clone size: NA
V gene: TRBV20-1
D gene: NA
J gene: TRBJ1-5

CDR3 DNA: TGCGCCATCTCAGCGGGGGCCAAAAACATTCAGTACTTC
CDR3 protein: CAISAGAKNIQYF
clone size: many
V gene: TRBV10-2
D gene: TRBD2
J gene: TRBJ2-4

CDR3 DNA: TGTGCCAGCACCTCTAGCGGGAGACGACGCGAGCAGTACTTC
CDR3 protein: CASTSSGRRREQYF
clone size: NA
V gene: TRBV6-2/TRBV6-3
D gene: TRBD2
J gene: TRBJ2-7

CDR3 DNA: TGCAGTGCTAGCCGGGGCGGGGAGCTGTTTTTT
CDR3 protein: CSASRGGELFF
clone size: few
V gene: TRBV20-1
D gene: NA
J gene: TRBJ2-2

CDR3 DNA: TGTGCCAGCAGAGACCTAGCGGGGGAGTACAATGAGCAGTTCTTC
CDR3 protein: CASRDLAGEYNEQFF
clone size: medium-sized
V gene: TRBV27
D gene: TRBD2
J gene: TRBJ2-1

CDR3 DNA: TGTGCCAGCACCTTAACAGGTATTACTGAAGCTTTCTTT
CDR3 protein: CASTLTGITEAFF
clone size: NA
V gene: TRBV6-1
D gene: NA
J gene: TRBJ1-1

CDR3 DNA: TGTGCCAGCAGCGGGACTGTCTCTGGGGCCAACGTCCTGACTTTC
CDR3 protein: CASSGTVSGANVLTF
clone size: many
V gene: TRBV9
D gene: NA
J gene: TRBJ2-6

CDR3 DNA: TGTGCCAGCAAATTGGACAGGGGCAATGAGCAGTTCTTC
CDR3 protein: CASKLDRGNEQFF
clone size: medium-sized
V gene: TRBV2
D gene: TRBD1
J gene: TRBJ2-1

CDR3 DNA: TGCAGTGCTAGAGATCTTAGAGGGACTAGCGGGGGGACAGATACGCAGTATTTT
CDR3 protein: CSARDLRGTSGGTDTQYF
clone size: NA
V gene: TRBV20-1
D gene: TRBD2
J gene: TRBJ2-3

CDR3 DNA: TGTGCCAGCAGTTACCAGCAGGAACAGTACTTC
CDR3 protein: CASSYQQEQYF
clone size: many
V gene: TRBV6-6
D gene: NA
J gene: TRBJ2-5

CDR3 DNA: TGTGCCAGCAGCCCTGGGACAGCGTACACTGAAGCTTTCTTT
CDR3 protein: CASSPGTAYTEAFF
clone size: many
V gene: TRBV7-6
D gene: TRBD1
J gene: TRBJ1-1

CDR3 DNA: TGCGCCAGCAGCCGGGGACGCCCGAGCTCCTACGAGCAGTACTTC
CDR3 protein: CASSRGRPSSYEQYF
clone size: many
V gene: TRBV5-1
D gene: NA
J gene: TRBJ2-7

CDR3 DNA: TGTGCCAGCAGGGGCGGGGATTCCTACAATGAGCAGTTCTTC
CDR3 protein: CASRGGDSYNEQFF
clone size: many
V gene: TRBV6-1
D gene: NA
J gene: TRBJ2-1

CDR3 DNA: TGTGCCAGCAGAGAGGACAGGTTCTACGAGCAGTACTTC
CDR3 protein: CASREDRFYEQYF
clone size: medium-sized
V gene: TRBV2
D gene: TRBD1
J gene: TRBJ2-7

CDR3 DNA: TGTGCCAGCAGCTTAAGGGCCGCACATAATTCACCCCTCCACTTT
CDR3 protein: CASSLRAAHNSPLHF
clone size: NA
V gene: TRBV7-2
D gene: NA
J gene: TRBJ1-6

CDR3 DNA: TGTGCCAGCAGCTTGACCGCAGGGGGCTCCTACGAGCAGTACTTC
CDR3 protein: CASSLTAGGSYEQYF
clone size: NA
V gene: TRBV11-1
D gene: TRBD1
J gene: TRBJ2-7

CDR3 DNA: TGCAGCGTTGAAACAGGGCCTGACAATGAGCAGTTCTTC
CDR3 protein: CSVETGPDNEQFF
clone size: many
V gene: TRBV29-1
D gene: NA
J gene: TRBJ2-1

CDR3 DNA: TGCGCCAGCAGGGCGGGAGCGGGTTACGAGCAGTACTTC
CDR3 protein: CASRAGAGYEQYF
clone size: NA
V gene: TRBV5-1
D gene: TRBD2
J gene: TRBJ2-7

CDR3 DNA: TGTGCCAGCTCACCAGGAGGGGTGGATGAGCAGTACTTC
CDR3 protein: CASSPGGVDEQYF
clone size: many
V gene: TRBV18
D gene: NA
J gene: TRBJ2-7

CDR3 DNA: TGTGCCAGTAGTTCCCGGACTAGCGGGAGTGATGAGCAGTTCTTC
CDR3 protein: CASSSRTSGSDEQFF
clone size: NA
V gene: TRBV19
D gene: TRBD2
J gene: TRBJ2-1

CDR3 DNA: TGTGCCAGCAGTTCCGGGACAGGGACCACTGAAGCTTTCTTT
CDR3 protein: CASSSGTGTTEAFF
clone size: few
V gene: TRBV12-3/TRBV12-4
D gene: TRBD1
J gene: TRBJ1-1

CDR3 DNA: TGTGCCAGCAGCCCGGGACTCTACTACGAGCAGTACTTC
CDR3 protein: CASSPGLYYEQYF
clone size: medium-sized
V gene: TRBV12-3/TRBV12-4
D gene: NA
J gene: TRBJ2-7

CDR3 DNA: TGTGCCAGCAGTTACTCAGGGGGCAATTCACCCCTCCACTTT
CDR3 protein: CASSYSGGNSPLHF
clone size: few
V gene: TRBV6-5
D gene: TRBD1
J gene: TRBJ1-6

CDR3 DNA: TGTGCCAGCAGTGGTCGGGGGAGGGCCTTGGAGACCCAGTACTTC
CDR3 protein: CASSGRGRALETQYF
clone size: many
V gene: TRBV6-1
D gene: TRBD2
J gene: TRBJ2-5

CDR3 DNA: TGTGCCAGCAGTCCTTGGGACCAAGAGACCCAGTACTTC
CDR3 protein: CASSPWDQETQYF
clone size: many
V gene: TRBV28
D gene: NA
J gene: TRBJ2-5